This is a list of T cell receptor beta chains from one sample in a study of PD-L1 blockade in urothelial cancer. Only in-frame clones appear in the TCRdb table, and some are missing; sequencing was by immunoSEQ multiplex PCR. This table has around 62,000 clones, roughly 90% appearing once. Source: PBMCs, taken around atezolizumab (anti-PD-L1) treatment. All receptors derive from a man between 60 and 75 years old with urothelial cancer. The CDR3 runs from the conserved cysteine through the conserved F or W. Each record gives: J gene, D gene, clone size, V gene, CDR3 DNA, CDR3 protein. The D gene is left open where the match is weak. A row's size may be missing; if present it is once, few, many or a size class.

j_call: TRBJ2-3; d_call: TRBD2; clone_size: NA; v_call: TRBV30; cdr3_nt: TGTGCCTGGAGTGTCTTCATAGCGGGGACAGATACGCAGTATTTT; cdr3_aa: CAWSVFIAGTDTQYF
j_call: TRBJ1-1; d_call: NA; clone_size: NA; v_call: TRBV7-9; cdr3_nt: TGTGCCAGCAGCTGGAAAGGGGAAAGTAACACTGAAGCTTTCTTT; cdr3_aa: CASSWKGESNTEAFF
j_call: TRBJ1-3; d_call: NA; clone_size: few; v_call: TRBV5-5; cdr3_nt: TGTGCCAGCAGCTTGGAGGGGGTTGTACCTGGAAACACCATATATTTT; cdr3_aa: CASSLEGVVPGNTIYF
j_call: TRBJ1-3; d_call: NA; clone_size: NA; v_call: TRBV7-9; cdr3_nt: TGTGCCAGCAGCCTACAGGGACGGCCCTCTGGAAACACCATATATTTT; cdr3_aa: CASSLQGRPSGNTIYF
j_call: TRBJ2-1; d_call: TRBD2; clone_size: once; v_call: TRBV15; cdr3_nt: TGTGCCACCAGCGGAGGGACTAGCGACTACAATGAGCAGTTCTTC; cdr3_aa: CATSGGTSDYNEQFF
j_call: TRBJ1-4; d_call: NA; clone_size: few; v_call: TRBV2; cdr3_nt: TGTGCCAGCAGTGAAGCGATAAGAGGAAAACTGTTTTTT; cdr3_aa: CASSEAIRGKLFF
j_call: TRBJ2-7; d_call: NA; clone_size: NA; v_call: TRBV28; cdr3_nt: TGTGCCAGCAGTTGGGGCAGGGGCCAGGCGGACGAGCAGTACTTC; cdr3_aa: CASSWGRGQADEQYF
j_call: TRBJ1-1; d_call: TRBD1; clone_size: NA; v_call: TRBV30; cdr3_nt: TGTGCCTGGAGCGGACAGGGGGCGGCTTTCTTT; cdr3_aa: CAWSGQGAAFF
j_call: TRBJ2-7; d_call: TRBD1; clone_size: NA; v_call: TRBV28; cdr3_nt: TGTGCCAGCAGGGCGACAGGGATCGACGAGCAGTACTTC; cdr3_aa: CASRATGIDEQYF
j_call: TRBJ1-4; d_call: TRBD1; clone_size: NA; v_call: TRBV5-1; cdr3_nt: TGCGCCAGCAGGACAGGGGATGGGGCAACTAATGAAAAACTGTTTTTT; cdr3_aa: CASRTGDGATNEKLFF
j_call: TRBJ2-7; d_call: NA; clone_size: NA; v_call: TRBV10-3; cdr3_nt: TGTGCCATCGCTAGGTCTTCCTACGAGCAGTACTTC; cdr3_aa: CAIARSSYEQYF
j_call: TRBJ1-2; d_call: NA; clone_size: NA; v_call: TRBV15; cdr3_nt: TGTGCCACCAGCTCTAGGGGCTCCCGTTTTGGTTACACCTTC; cdr3_aa: CATSSRGSRFGYTF
j_call: TRBJ1-2; d_call: TRBD1; clone_size: NA; v_call: TRBV15; cdr3_nt: TGTGCCACCAGTACCGGGACAGGGTTTTCGCCACCTTCTAACTATGGCTACACCTTC; cdr3_aa: CATSTGTGFSPPSNYGYTF
j_call: TRBJ1-4; d_call: NA; clone_size: NA; v_call: TRBV11-3; cdr3_nt: TGTGCCAGCAGCCCCCGTGCGGAAAAACTGTTTTTT; cdr3_aa: CASSPRAEKLFF
j_call: TRBJ2-1; d_call: TRBD1; clone_size: NA; v_call: TRBV30; cdr3_nt: TGTGCCTGGAGTGTTGGACAGGCGATAGATGAGCAGTTCTTC; cdr3_aa: CAWSVGQAIDEQFF
j_call: TRBJ1-3; d_call: NA; clone_size: NA; v_call: TRBV11-2; cdr3_nt: TGTGCCAGCAGCTGGAGAGGGCCTGGAAACACCATATATTTT; cdr3_aa: CASSWRGPGNTIYF
j_call: TRBJ1-1; d_call: NA; clone_size: NA; v_call: TRBV25-1; cdr3_nt: TGTGCCAGCAGTGAAGGAGGCACTCAGAACACTGAAGCTTTCTTT; cdr3_aa: CASSEGGTQNTEAFF
j_call: TRBJ2-2; d_call: NA; clone_size: NA; v_call: TRBV7-3; cdr3_nt: TGTGCCAGCAGCGTAGGACAAACGAACACCGGGGAGCTGTTTTTT; cdr3_aa: CASSVGQTNTGELFF
j_call: TRBJ2-7; d_call: TRBD1; clone_size: once; v_call: TRBV6-5; cdr3_nt: TGTGCCAGCAATCACGGGGGGACAGGGGCTATAGGGCAGTACTTC; cdr3_aa: CASNHGGTGAIGQYF
j_call: TRBJ1-4; d_call: NA; clone_size: NA; v_call: TRBV19; cdr3_nt: TGTGCCAGTAGAAAGACTGGCGAAAAACTGTTTTTT; cdr3_aa: CASRKTGEKLFF
j_call: TRBJ2-1; d_call: TRBD2; clone_size: NA; v_call: TRBV10-3; cdr3_nt: TGTGCCATCAGTGAGGCGGGACTAGCGGTTACCTACAATGAGCAGTTCTTC; cdr3_aa: CAISEAGLAVTYNEQFF
j_call: TRBJ2-5; d_call: TRBD1; clone_size: NA; v_call: TRBV6-1; cdr3_nt: TGTGCCAGCAGAACCGGGACAGGGGGACTCGAGACCCAGTACTTC; cdr3_aa: CASRTGTGGLETQYF
j_call: TRBJ2-7; d_call: NA; clone_size: NA; v_call: TRBV19; cdr3_nt: TGTGCCAGTAGTCAGCAACAGGGTCGAGAGCAGTACTTC; cdr3_aa: CASSQQQGREQYF
j_call: TRBJ2-1; d_call: NA; clone_size: once; v_call: TRBV28; cdr3_nt: TGTGCCAGCAGTTTAGGAGGGTCCTACAATGAGCAGTTCTTC; cdr3_aa: CASSLGGSYNEQFF
j_call: TRBJ2-3; d_call: NA; clone_size: NA; v_call: TRBV10-1; cdr3_nt: TGCGCCAGCAGTGAGTCGGTGGGAGTGGGAGATACGCAGTATTTT; cdr3_aa: CASSESVGVGDTQYF
j_call: TRBJ2-5; d_call: NA; clone_size: NA; v_call: TRBV5-1; cdr3_nt: TGCGCCAGCAGCTTGCCCGGGTTGGAGACCCAGTACTTC; cdr3_aa: CASSLPGLETQYF
j_call: TRBJ1-5; d_call: NA; clone_size: NA; v_call: TRBV19; cdr3_nt: TGTGCCAGTAAAGGAAGGGGTCAGCCCCAGCATTTT; cdr3_aa: CASKGRGQPQHF
j_call: TRBJ1-2; d_call: NA; clone_size: NA; v_call: TRBV6-1; cdr3_nt: TGTGCCAGCAGGCCGGACAGTTCGAGGGGCTACACCTTC; cdr3_aa: CASRPDSSRGYTF
j_call: TRBJ2-4; d_call: TRBD1; clone_size: once; v_call: TRBV18; cdr3_nt: TGTGCCAGCTCAACCCGGACAGGGGGCTTGGACATTCAGTACTTC; cdr3_aa: CASSTRTGGLDIQYF
j_call: TRBJ1-3; d_call: NA; clone_size: NA; v_call: TRBV29-1; cdr3_nt: TGCAGCGTTGAAGATCGGGGAAGAGGGTTCTCTGGAAACACCATATATTTT; cdr3_aa: CSVEDRGRGFSGNTIYF